The 10 T cell receptor beta chains listed next were all sequenced from one sample in a study of blood T cells in healthy people across ages. Alongside a J-beta primer mix, a sample-barcoded 5' primer served in a second PCR lasting roughly 7 to 12 cycles. MiXCR, applied by TCRdb to the 5' RACE reads, yields one record per CDR3 protein. In the table there are 700,000 or so distinct CDR3 sequences, about a fifth of which are singletons. The specimen was blood. The receptor source for this set is a man between 65 and 79 years old in good health.

On this clonotype: The junction differs from germline at one of its ends, possibly a read error. V usage is TRBV3-1 and J usage is TRBJ1-2; D is perhaps TRBD1 (6 bases). This CDR3 is 15 amino acids long. CDR1 is LGHDT, CDR2 YNNKEL, per germline (reference sequence). The CDR3: CASSQEYRANNGYTF. As DNA, the CDR3 is TGTGCCAGCAGCCAAGAATACAGGGCTAACAATGGCTACACCTTC. Combining the CDR3 with reference TRBV3-1 and TRBJ1-2 gives the whole variable domain DTAVSQTPKYLVTQMGNDKSIKCEQNLGHDTMYWYKQDSKKFLKIMFSYNNKELIINETVPNRFSPKSPDKAHLNLHINSLELGDSAVYFCASSQEYRANNGYTFGSGTRLTVV.

The chain has TRBV28 and TRBJ2-2; 10 nucleotides align to TRBD2. Trimming cost V 7 bases and J 10 bases; bases outside gene matches: 9. The CDR3 length is 14 residues. Looked up from germline, CDR1 is MDHEN and CDR2 is SYDVKM. The CDR3, as DNA: TGTGCCAGCACCCCGGGACTAGCGTCCCAGGAGCTGTTTTTT. It translates to CASTPGLASQELFF.

This clonotype was seen at least ten times. The rearrangement joins TRBV20-1 to TRBJ2-3; TRBD2 matches 9 bases. This CDR3 is 15 amino acids long. J lost 5 bases, V lost 4 bases, and 10 bases had no gene match. Germline CDR1 DFQATT, CDR2 SNEGSKA (reference sequence). The CDR3 sequence: CSATVPSTSGDTQYF. For the CDR3, the DNA is TGCAGTGCTACAGTCCCTTCGACTAGCGGAGATACGCAGTATTTT.

This clonotype was counted a few times. DNA for the CDR3: TGCAGCGTTGCGGACAGGGGATTGAACACTGAAGCTTTCTTT. This translates into CSVADRGLNTEAFF. This chain joins TRBV29-1 and TRBJ1-1; 9 positions match TRBD1. Trimming removed 4 bases from V and 0 bases from J; junction bases left unmatched: 3. Per germline, CDR1 SQVTM and CDR2 ANQGSEA. This CDR3 contains 14 residues.

This clonotype was seen only a few times. The rearrangement links TRBV9 to TRBJ2-3; a possible D gene is TRBD1 (6 bases). The CDR3 covers 15 residues. CDR1 is SGDLS and CDR2 is YYNGEE in the germline V gene. Trimming took 0 bases from V and 5 from J, leaving 13 bases between them. CDR3 sequence: CASSVVGGQVDTQYF. The CDR3, as DNA: TGTGCCAGCAGCGTAGTTGGGGGCCAGGTAGATACGCAGTATTTT. Full variable domain (outside the CDR3, taken from reference TRBV9 and TRBJ2-3): DSGVTQTPKHLITATGQRVTLRCSPRSGDLSVYWYQQSLDQGLQFLIQYYNGEERAKGNILERFSAQQFPDLHSELNLSSLELGDSALYFCASSVVGGQVDTQYFGPGTRLTVL.

The genes are TRBV18 and TRBJ2-3; no clear D. Germline assignment: CDR1 KGHSH and CDR2 LQKENI. The CDR3 extends over 15 amino acids. The V end lost 2 bases, the J end lost 2 bases, and 11 bases lay between the germline ends. The CDR3 loop reads CASSPGNRFTDTQYF. The CDR3 DNA reads as TGTGCCAGCTCACCAGGCAACCGTTTCACAGATACGCAGTATTTT.

This clonotype was counted only a few times. V usage is TRBV5-1 and J usage is TRBJ2-5; D ambiguous. The ends were cut back, 4 bases at V and 1 base at J, with 8 bases in the middle. This CDR3 contains 13 residues. Germline CDR1 reads SGHRS; CDR2 reads YFSETQ. The CDR3 DNA reads TGCGCCAGCAGCGTGGACCCCCAAGAGACCCAGTACTTC. The encoded protein is CASSVDPQETQYF.

The chain combines TRBV6-1 with TRBJ1-1; D unclear. The germline gives CDR1 MNHNS, CDR2 SASEGT. CDR3 length equals 13 residues. Trimming cost V 10 bases and J 1 base, with 13 bases left between them. In DNA, the CDR3 is TGTGCCACCCCGGTCATGGGGAACACTGAAGCTTTCTTT. Translated: CATPVMGNTEAFF.

The chain combines TRBV14 with TRBJ2-5, with 8 bases lining up with TRBD1. This CDR3 spans 16 amino acids. With 5 bases clipped from V and 1 base from J, the junction kept 9 bases outside the gene matches. Germline-derived CDR1 and CDR2 are SGHDN and FVKESK. CDR3 sequence (DNA): TGTGCCAGCAGCACCCGGACAGGGCTACCCCAAGAGACCCAGTACTTC. This codes for CASSTRTGLPQETQYF. The whole variable domain, remainder taken from reference TRBV14 and TRBJ2-5, is EAGVTQFPSHSVIEKGQTVTLRCDPISGHDNLYWYRRVMGKEIKFLLHFVKESKQDESGMPNNRFLAERTGGTYSTLKVQPAELEDSGVYFCASSTRTGLPQETQYFGPGTRLLVL.

The gene calls are TRBV6-5 and TRBJ1-2; no clear D. The CDR3 spans 14 residues. With 0 bases removed from V and 5 bases from J, the gap between germline ends came to 10 bases. Germline-derived CDR1 and CDR2 are MNHEY and SVGAGI. Written as DNA, the CDR3 is TGTGCCAGCAGTTACTCTCCTTTGGGGTATGGCTACACCTTC. This encodes CASSYSPLGYGYTF.